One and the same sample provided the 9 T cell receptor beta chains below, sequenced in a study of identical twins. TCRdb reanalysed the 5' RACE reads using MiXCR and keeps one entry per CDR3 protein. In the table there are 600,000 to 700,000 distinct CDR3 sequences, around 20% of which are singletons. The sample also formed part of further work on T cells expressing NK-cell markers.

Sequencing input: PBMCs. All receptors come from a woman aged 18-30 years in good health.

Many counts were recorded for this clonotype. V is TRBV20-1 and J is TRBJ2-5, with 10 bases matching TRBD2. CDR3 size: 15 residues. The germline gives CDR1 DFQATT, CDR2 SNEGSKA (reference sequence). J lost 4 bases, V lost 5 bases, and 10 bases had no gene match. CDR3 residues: CSAPQLAGSGETQYF. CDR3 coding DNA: TGCAGTGCTCCCCAACTAGCGGGAAGCGGAGAGACCCAGTACTTC.

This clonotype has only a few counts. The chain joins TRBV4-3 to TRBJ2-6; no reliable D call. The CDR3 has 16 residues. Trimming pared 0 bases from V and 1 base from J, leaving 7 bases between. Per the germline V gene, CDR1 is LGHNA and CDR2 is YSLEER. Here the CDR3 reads CASSQEGHSGANVLTF. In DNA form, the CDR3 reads TGCGCCAGCAGCCAAGAGGGCCATTCTGGGGCCAACGTCCTGACTTTC.

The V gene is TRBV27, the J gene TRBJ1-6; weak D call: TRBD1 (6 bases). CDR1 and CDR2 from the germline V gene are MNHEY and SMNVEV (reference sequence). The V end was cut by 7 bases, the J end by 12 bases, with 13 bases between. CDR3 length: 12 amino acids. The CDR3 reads CASTLRGQPLHF. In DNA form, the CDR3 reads TGTGCCAGCACGCTGAGGGGACAACCCCTCCACTTT.

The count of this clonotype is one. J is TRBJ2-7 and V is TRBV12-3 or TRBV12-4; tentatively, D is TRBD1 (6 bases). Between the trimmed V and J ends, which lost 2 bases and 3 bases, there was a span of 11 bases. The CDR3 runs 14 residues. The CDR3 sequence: CASSLKGVGYEQYF. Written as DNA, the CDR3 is TGTGCCAGCAGTTTAAAGGGGGTGGGCTACGAGCAGTACTTC.

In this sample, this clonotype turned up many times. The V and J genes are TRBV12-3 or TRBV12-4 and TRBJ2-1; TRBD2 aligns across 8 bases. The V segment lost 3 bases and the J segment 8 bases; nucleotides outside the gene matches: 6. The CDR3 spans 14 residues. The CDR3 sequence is CASSLAGGLDEQFF. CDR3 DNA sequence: TGTGCCAGCAGTTTGGCGGGGGGCCTGGATGAGCAGTTCTTC.

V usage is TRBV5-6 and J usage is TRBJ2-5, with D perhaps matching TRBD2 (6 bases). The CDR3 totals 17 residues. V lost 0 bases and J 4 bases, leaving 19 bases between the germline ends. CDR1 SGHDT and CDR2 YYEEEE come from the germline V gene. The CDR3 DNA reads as TGTGCCAGCAGCTTGGTAGGCGGGATGATCCCGGCAGAGACCCAGTACTTC. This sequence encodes CASSLVGGMIPAETQYF.

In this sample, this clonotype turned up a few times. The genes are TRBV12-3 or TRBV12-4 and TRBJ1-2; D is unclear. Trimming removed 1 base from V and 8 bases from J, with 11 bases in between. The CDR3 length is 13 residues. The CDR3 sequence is CASSLGSSWGYTF. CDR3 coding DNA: TGTGCCAGCAGTTTAGGGTCAAGTTGGGGCTACACCTTC.

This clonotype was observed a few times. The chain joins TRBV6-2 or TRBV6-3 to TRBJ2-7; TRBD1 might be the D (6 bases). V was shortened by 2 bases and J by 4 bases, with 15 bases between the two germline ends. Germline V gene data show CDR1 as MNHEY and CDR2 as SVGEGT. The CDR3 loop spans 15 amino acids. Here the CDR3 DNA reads TGTGCCAGCAGTTACCCCCGCCTCCAGGGGTACGAGCAGTACTTC. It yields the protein CASSYPRLQGYEQYF.

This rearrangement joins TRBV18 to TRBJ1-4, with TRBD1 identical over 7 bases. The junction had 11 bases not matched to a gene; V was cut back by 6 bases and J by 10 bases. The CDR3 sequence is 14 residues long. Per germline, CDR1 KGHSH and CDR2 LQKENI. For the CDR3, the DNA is TGTGCCAGCTCCGAGGGGGCCCAGGACGGAAAACTGTTTTTT. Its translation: CASSEGAQDGKLFF.